This T cell receptor beta chain was captured by sequencing in a study of T cell repertoires in aging, cancer and after chemotherapy. Study-level information: About 10 million TCR reads made up the full dataset. General study findings and limits: Age-matched healthy donors had significantly more diverse, less clonal blood TCR repertoires than untreated cancer patients. In each cancer cohort, median generation probability increased across chemotherapy, suggesting thymic output rebounded. In hematological cancer patients, infiltrated lymphoid organs may have impaired thymic emigration or peripheral T cell expansion.

Germline CDR1 SQVTM, CDR2 ANQGSEA. Trimming removed 0 bases from V and 4 bases from J; junction bases left unmatched: 12. The CDR3 has 19 amino acids. A mixed TRB-A/B primer pool amplified rearranged TRB by multiplex touch-down PCR. TCRdb reprocessed the multiplex PCR reads via MiXCR and lists one record per CDR3 protein. This sample carries around 1,300 distinct CDR3 sequences, roughly 62% of them seen once, and the ten largest clones take roughly three fifths. TCR beta rearrangements were amplified from peripheral blood genomic DNA. Concerning this clonotype: Its matching antigen is unknown.

V gene TRBV29-1 combines with J gene TRBJ2-1, with 13 bases aligning to TRBD2. The sample consisted of blood. The sequence was collected from a human donor with a blood cancer. The CDR3 loop is CSVEDSGTSGKGHYNEQFF. CDR3 nucleotides: TGCAGCGTTGAAGACTCAGGGACTAGCGGGAAGGGGCATTACAATGAGCAGTTCTTC.